The entry below describes one TCR beta chain. Its antigen is unidentified. This entry is derived from a study of OX40 agonist ivuxolimab in advanced cancers. About the research overall: Under the entry rules, prior anti-PD-1, anti-PD-L1 or anti-CTLA-4 therapy was allowed, and approximately 40% had some.

Germline V CDR1 and CDR2: MGHRA, YSYEKL. The CDR3 extends over 16 amino acids. Trimming pared 3 bases from V and 3 bases from J, leaving 17 bases between. Sampling times: baseline, cycle 4 day 1, cycle 7 day 1. This table comes from immunoSEQ multiplex PCR, and its TCRdb copy is limited to in-frame clones, with some not included. The repertoire includes under 100,000 clones, roughly nine tenths of them detected once, and approximately 0.36% sits in the top ten. Regarding the study as a whole: Patients with a partial response at 0.1-3.0 mg/kg had among the lowest clonal expansion. In CD8+ T cells, expanded clones were on average more numerous than in CD4+.

Sequenced here: CD4+ or CD8+ T cells sorted from blood, sampled in a trial of the OX40 agonist ivuxolimab. The TCR comes from an adult with an advanced solid tumor such as melanoma, head and neck, liver or kidney cancer. The rearrangement joins TRBV4-1 to TRBJ1-1; D is unclear. DNA for the CDR3: TGCGCCAGCAGCCACCCAACCACTCACATAGACACTGAAGCTTTCTTT. It is translated as CASSHPTTHIDTEAFF.